This TCR beta chain was captured by sequencing in a study of cytomegalovirus exposure and HLA in healthy donors. Study overall: A data release that came early held approximately 92 million unique TCRs from HLA-typed donors. General study points: Overall, roughly 160 TCR beta chains were annotated as cytomegalovirus-associated. 87-base-pair reads could not separate some V segments, including TRBV6-2 and TRBV6-3.

As for this clone: Its target is unknown.

Germline V gene sequence: CDR1 SSHAT, CDR2 FNYEAQ (reference sequence). J gave up 9 bases and V 5 bases, and 9 bases lay outside the gene matches. The CDR3 totals 15 residues. The PCR employed 60 Vbeta primers together with 13 Jbeta primers. Clones were read by immunoSEQ multiplex PCR, and TCRdb kept only the in-frame ones, dropping some. The data contain 150,000 to 200,000 clones, approximately 83% of them singletons. The V gene is TRBV7-7, the J gene TRBJ2-1, with 11 bases fitting TRBD2. The source material was PBMCs. The receptor was derived from a man between 18 and 29 years old in good health and CMV-seropositive. In DNA, the CDR3 is TGTGCCAGCAGCCGGCTTAGCGGGGGGGCCGGTGAGCAGTTCTTC. Protein: CASSRLSGGAGEQFF. Full variable domain (outside the CDR3, taken from reference TRBV7-7 and TRBJ2-1): GAGVSQSPRYKVTKRGQDVTLRCDPISSHATLYWYQQALGQGPEFLTYFNYEAQPDKSGLPSDRFSAERPEGSISTLTIQRTEQRDSAMYRCASSRLSGGAGEQFFGPGTRLTVL.